This T cell receptor beta chain was observed in a study of blood T cell repertoires in COVID-19. Study in general: From the United States, Italy and Spain came samples of acute and convalescent COVID-19. The analysed material was cDNA or gDNA that came from T cells, B-cell-depleted T cells, or PBMCs.

Repertoires were generated with immunoSEQ multiplex PCR, while TCRdb's copy carries only in-frame clones and drops some. The repertoire holds a few hundred thousand clones, with approximately 86% as singletons. The CDR3 runs 15 residues. V shed 7 bases and J shed 0 bases, with 13 bases lying between them. Per germline, CDR1 LNHDA and CDR2 SQIVND (reference sequence). Grouping used clinical history reported by participants in a survey and questionnaire. Sequenced input: PBMCs or T cells enriched from blood (not recorded which). The V call is TRBV19, the J call TRBJ2-1; D ambiguous. This receptor was taken from a woman aged 40 to 50 with acute COVID-19. The chain's CDR3 is CASMAGPSSYNEQFF. DNA for the CDR3: TGTGCCAGTATGGCAGGTCCGAGCTCCTACAATGAGCAGTTCTTC.